The 23 T cell receptor beta chains in this list originate from one sample, sequenced in a study of OX40 agonist ivuxolimab in advanced cancers. Only in-frame clones appear in the TCRdb table, and some are missing; sequencing was by immunoSEQ multiplex PCR. The data contain roughly 30,000 clones, roughly 76% of them singletons. The sequencing here drew on CD4+ or CD8+ T cells sorted from blood, taken in a trial of the OX40 agonist ivuxolimab. Receptor source: an adult with an advanced solid tumor such as melanoma, head and neck, liver or kidney cancer.

This chain joins TRBV10-1 and TRBJ2-2; the D gene is possibly TRBD2 (5 bases). Looked up from germline, CDR1 is WNHNN and CDR2 is SYGVQD (reference sequence). Trimming removed 5 bases from V and 1 base from J, with 8 bases in between. The CDR3 sequence is 14 residues long. The CDR3 bases are TGCGCCAGCAGTTCTAGCAGGAACACCGGGGAGCTGTTTTTT. Its translation: CASSSSRNTGELFF.

The rearrangement joins TRBV5-8 to TRBJ2-7, with D tentatively TRBD1 (6 bases). In germline, CDR1 is SGHTS, CDR2 YDEGEE. V lost 0 bases and J lost 9, with 16 bases in between. This CDR3 has 14 residues. This chain's CDR3 is CASSLEGWGRWQYF. The CDR3 bases are TGTGCCAGCAGCTTGGAGGGGTGGGGGCGTTGGCAGTACTTC.

This chain joins TRBV6-5 and TRBJ1-5; D may be TRBD1 (6 bases). From germline, CDR1 is MNHEY and CDR2 SVGAGI. The germline V and J ends were trimmed by 6 bases and 6 bases, with 18 bases remaining between them. This CDR3 contains 15 residues. The CDR3 loop is CASSSRTEPGQPQHF. DNA of the CDR3: TGTGCCAGCAGCTCCAGGACAGAGCCGGGTCAGCCCCAGCATTTT.

This chain uses TRBV7-2 with TRBJ2-3, with 9 bases that match TRBD2. In germline, CDR1 is SGHTA, CDR2 FQGNSA. With 5 bases clipped from V and 4 bases from J, the junction kept 10 bases outside the gene matches. The CDR3 runs 16 residues. CDR3 sequence reads: CASSPQVAGGADTQYF. The CDR3 DNA reads as TGTGCCAGCAGCCCCCAGGTGGCGGGGGGGGCAGATACGCAGTATTTT.

The CDR3 reads CASSISGGAYEQYF. The CDR3 coding sequence is TGTGCCAGTAGTATATCAGGGGGCGCCTACGAGCAGTACTTC. The chain links TRBV19 to TRBJ2-7, with 8 bases matching TRBD1. Germline V lookup: CDR1 LNHDA, CDR2 SQIVND (reference sequence). This CDR3 comprises 14 residues. The ends lost 2 bases at V and 2 bases at J; junction bases unmatched: 2.

The chain combines TRBV9 with TRBJ2-5; TRBD2 matches 7 bases. This CDR3 is built from 16 residues. Trimming at V came to 0 bases and at J to 1 base, leaving 6 bases not matched to a gene. Germline assignment: CDR1 SGDLS and CDR2 YYNGEE. CDR3 protein: CASSVGLADPQETQYF. The CDR3, as DNA: TGTGCCAGCAGCGTAGGACTAGCTGACCCCCAAGAGACCCAGTACTTC.

This clone showed up just once. The chain couples TRBV18 to TRBJ2-3; no reliable D call. This CDR3 has 15 amino acids. Germline lookup yields CDR1 KGHSH and CDR2 LQKENI. V lost 3 bases and J lost 4, with 14 bases in between. DNA of the CDR3: TGTGCCAGCTCACCTACGATGAGGTCGTCAGATACGCAGTATTTT. It yields the protein CASSPTMRSSDTQYF.

This chain uses TRBV2 with TRBJ1-3; no firm D call. This CDR3 contains 14 residues. The germline gives CDR1 SNHLY, CDR2 FYNNEI. Trimming pared 3 bases from V and 0 bases from J, leaving 6 bases between. CDR3 amino acids: CASSEFSSGNTIYF. DNA for the CDR3: TGTGCCAGCAGTGAGTTTTCCTCTGGAAACACCATATATTTT. Full variable domain (remainder filled in from reference TRBV2 and TRBJ1-3): EPEVTQTPSHQVTQMGQEVILRCVPISNHLYFYWYRQILGQKVEFLVSFYNNEISEKSEIFDDQFSVERPDGSNFTLKIRSTKLEDSAMYFCASSEFSSGNTIYFGEGSWLTVV.

This clone was detected once. This sequence joins TRBV9 and TRBJ2-1; a possible D gene is TRBD1 (5 bases). V shed 0 bases and J shed 6 bases, with 13 bases lying between them. The CDR3 is made up of 15 amino acids. Germline V gives CDR1 SGDLS, CDR2 YYNGEE. The CDR3 DNA is TGTGCCAGCAGCGTAGAGGGGCGGCCGGGCAATGAGCAGTTCTTC. This translates into CASSVEGRPGNEQFF.

This chain connects TRBV7-9 to TRBJ2-1; D is uncertain. The CDR3 length is 17 residues. V was shortened by 0 bases and J by 2 bases, with 14 bases between the two germline ends. Germline CDR1 is SEHNR and CDR2 is FQNEAQ (reference sequence). CDR3 coding DNA: TGTGCCAGCAGCTTAGCATTGGCATTAGGTGCCTACAATGAGCAGTTCTTC. Translated: CASSLALALGAYNEQFF.

The rearrangement links TRBV4-1 to TRBJ2-3; 8 nucleotides agree with TRBD2. Germline CDR1 and CDR2: MGHRA and YSYEKL. CDR3 length equals 16 residues. With V trimmed by 3 bases and J by 4 bases, 9 bases remained unmatched. The CDR3 here is CASSQDRLARADTQYF. The CDR3 coding sequence is TGCGCCAGCAGCCAGGACCGACTAGCGAGAGCAGATACGCAGTATTTT.

This chain joins TRBV5-4 and TRBJ2-7; 10 bases are a match to TRBD1. The junction had 9 bases not matched to a gene; V was cut back by 5 bases and J by 4 bases. The length of the CDR3 is 15 residues. Germline V gives CDR1 SGHNT, CDR2 YYREEE (reference sequence). The CDR3 region is CASSPGGTGAYEQYF. DNA for the CDR3: TGTGCCAGCAGTCCCGGGGGGACAGGGGCGTACGAGCAGTACTTC.

The rearrangement links TRBV6-1 to TRBJ1-4; 12 nucleotides match TRBD1. This CDR3 region has 14 residues. Germline lookup yields CDR1 MNHNS and CDR2 SASEGT. V gave up 4 bases and J gave up 11 bases; unmatched junction bases: 5. The CDR3: CASSASGTGGKLFF. DNA of the CDR3: TGTGCCAGCAGTGCTTCCGGGACAGGGGGCAAACTGTTTTTT.

The chain has TRBV27 and TRBJ1-2; no definite D call. The CDR3 sequence is 14 residues long. Germline-derived CDR1 and CDR2 are MNHEY and SMNVEV (reference sequence). V was shortened by 6 bases and J by 4 bases, with 15 bases between the two germline ends. The CDR3 reads CASRASVGSYGYTF. Here the CDR3 DNA reads TGTGCCAGCAGGGCCTCGGTTGGGTCCTATGGCTACACCTTC.

The rearrangement joins TRBV19 to TRBJ2-7, with D possibly being TRBD1 (5 bases). The V gene's germline CDR1 is LNHDA and CDR2 SQIVND (reference sequence). Trimming pared 4 bases from V and 0 bases from J, leaving 10 bases between. The CDR3 runs 14 residues. CDR3 in amino acids: CASSTGFSSYEQYF. As DNA, the CDR3 is TGTGCCAGTAGTACAGGGTTTAGCTCCTACGAGCAGTACTTC.

CDR3 DNA: TGTGCCAGCAGTGTCGGGGCCAACACCATATATTTT. Encoded protein: CASSVGANTIYF. V gene TRBV6-1 combines with J gene TRBJ1-3; D is perhaps TRBD1 (5 bases). V lost 4 bases and J 7 bases, leaving 8 bases between the germline ends. Germline CDR1 reads MNHNS; CDR2 reads SASEGT. CDR3 size: 12 residues.

The genes are TRBV7-2 and TRBJ1-4; D is possibly TRBD1 (6 bases). With 2 bases removed from V and 8 bases from J, the gap between germline ends came to 21 bases. Germline CDR1 SGHTA, CDR2 FQGNSA. The CDR3 loop spans 17 amino acids. Here the CDR3 reads CASSLSRQGGGREKLFF. Written as DNA, the CDR3 is TGTGCCAGCAGCTTATCGAGGCAGGGAGGGGGTAGGGAAAAACTGTTTTTT.

V and J are TRBV7-9 and TRBJ2-2; D remains unclear. The germline V gene encodes CDR1 SEHNR and CDR2 FQNEAQ (reference sequence). Trimming took off 5 bases at V and 5 bases at J, with 15 bases between the two ends. The CDR3 totals 15 residues. CDR3 protein: CASSVQQSPTGELFF. The CDR3 region has the DNA TGTGCCAGCAGCGTTCAGCAGTCCCCAACCGGGGAGCTGTTTTTT.

The gene calls are TRBV19 and TRBJ1-2, with a possible D match to TRBD1 (5 bases). The CDR3 spans 13 residues. The V gene's germline CDR1 is LNHDA and CDR2 SQIVND (reference sequence). The V gene lost 0 bases and the J gene lost 3 bases, with 5 bases spanning the gap. DNA of the CDR3: TGTGCCAGTAGTATAGAGGGGGACTATGGCTACACCTTC. Translation gives CASSIEGDYGYTF.

The chain joins TRBV7-9 to TRBJ2-7; TRBD1 or TRBD2 may be the D gene (6 bases each). Germline V gene data show CDR1 as SEHNR and CDR2 as FQNEAQ (reference sequence). V gave up 1 base and J gave up 5 bases, with 15 bases separating them. CDR3 length: 15 residues. The CDR3 DNA reads as TGTGCCAGCAGCTTAGGGGGCCCCGGGGGCAACGAGCAGTACTTC. Residues: CASSLGGPGGNEQYF.

The chain uses TRBV7-3 and TRBJ2-2; 15 nucleotides line up with TRBD2. This CDR3 spans 16 amino acids. V was pared by 5 bases and J by 5 bases, with 3 bases of the junction left unmatched. Germline V gives CDR1 SGHTA, CDR2 FQGTGA. CDR3 DNA: TGTGCCAGCAGCCCCGGGACTAGCGGGGGGACCGGGGAGCTGTTTTTT. This sequence encodes CASSPGTSGGTGELFF. Drawing the rest from reference TRBV7-3 and TRBJ2-2, the complete variable domain is GAGVSQTPSNKVTEKGKYVELRCDPISGHTALYWYRQSLGQGPEFLIYFQGTGAADDSGLPNDRFFAVRPEGSVSTLKIQRTERGDSAVYLCASSPGTSGGTGELFFGEGSRLTVL.

By frequency in the sample, this clone is medium-sized. This sequence joins TRBV25-1 and TRBJ2-6; TRBD1 matches at 9 bases. V gave up 3 bases and J gave up 0 bases; unmatched junction bases: 6. The CDR3 consists of 18 residues. Germline V gene data show CDR1 as MGHDK and CDR2 as SYGVNS. Written as DNA, the CDR3 is TGTGCCAGCAGTGATCCGGGACAGGGCTTCTCTGGGGCCAACGTCCTGACTTTC. Translated, it gives CASSDPGQGFSGANVLTF.

The chain carries TRBV5-8 and TRBJ1-2; D remains ambiguous. Germline values: CDR1 SGHTS, CDR2 YDEGEE. The CDR3 has 13 residues. Trimming took off 1 base at V and 8 bases at J, with 12 bases between the two ends. CDR3 nucleotides: TGTGCCAGCAGCTTGTTCCGGGGTTGGGGCTACACCTTC. Encoded protein: CASSLFRGWGYTF.